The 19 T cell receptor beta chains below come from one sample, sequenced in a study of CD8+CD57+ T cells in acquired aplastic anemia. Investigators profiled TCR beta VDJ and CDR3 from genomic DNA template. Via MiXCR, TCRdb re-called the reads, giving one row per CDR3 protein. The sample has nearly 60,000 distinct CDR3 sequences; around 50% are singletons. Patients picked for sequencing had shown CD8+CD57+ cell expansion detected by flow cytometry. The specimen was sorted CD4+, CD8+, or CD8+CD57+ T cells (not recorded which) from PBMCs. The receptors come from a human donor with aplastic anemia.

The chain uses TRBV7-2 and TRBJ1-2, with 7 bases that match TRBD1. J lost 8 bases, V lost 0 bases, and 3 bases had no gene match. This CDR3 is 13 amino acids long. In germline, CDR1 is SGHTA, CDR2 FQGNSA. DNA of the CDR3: TGTGCCAGCAGCTTAGCGCGAGGGGGCGGCTACACCTTC. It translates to CASSLARGGGYTF.

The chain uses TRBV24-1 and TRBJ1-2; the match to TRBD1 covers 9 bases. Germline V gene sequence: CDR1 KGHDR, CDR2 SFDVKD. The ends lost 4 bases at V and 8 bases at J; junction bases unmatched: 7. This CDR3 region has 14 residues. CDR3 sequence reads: CATSDYDRGSGYTF. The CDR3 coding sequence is TGTGCCACCAGTGACTACGACAGGGGGAGCGGCTACACCTTC.

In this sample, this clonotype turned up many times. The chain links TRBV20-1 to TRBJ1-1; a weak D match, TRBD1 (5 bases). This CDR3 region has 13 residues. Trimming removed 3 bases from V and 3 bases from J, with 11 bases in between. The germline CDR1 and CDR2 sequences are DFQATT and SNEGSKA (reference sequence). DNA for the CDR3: TGCAGTGCTAGGGGGAGCAGGGACACTGAAGCTTTCTTT. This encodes CSARGSRDTEAFF.

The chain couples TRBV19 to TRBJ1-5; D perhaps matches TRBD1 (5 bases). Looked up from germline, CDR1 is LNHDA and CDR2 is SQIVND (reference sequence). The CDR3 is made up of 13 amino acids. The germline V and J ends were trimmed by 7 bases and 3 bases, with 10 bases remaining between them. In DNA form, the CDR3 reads TGTGCCAGTACACGGGGGTACAATCAGCCCCAGCATTTT. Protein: CASTRGYNQPQHF. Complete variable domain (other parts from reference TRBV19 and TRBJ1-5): DGGITQSPKYLFRKEGQNVTLSCEQNLNHDAMYWYRQDPGQGLRLIYYSQIVNDFQKGDIAEGYSVSREKKESFPLTVTSAQKNPTAFYLCASTRGYNQPQHFGDGTRLSIL.

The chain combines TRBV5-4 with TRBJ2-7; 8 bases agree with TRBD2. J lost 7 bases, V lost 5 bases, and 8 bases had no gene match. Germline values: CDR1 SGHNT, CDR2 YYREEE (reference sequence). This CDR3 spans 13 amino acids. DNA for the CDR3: TGTGCCAGCAGTCCGGGGGGGCTGGCTGAGCAGTACTTC. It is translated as CASSPGGLAEQYF.

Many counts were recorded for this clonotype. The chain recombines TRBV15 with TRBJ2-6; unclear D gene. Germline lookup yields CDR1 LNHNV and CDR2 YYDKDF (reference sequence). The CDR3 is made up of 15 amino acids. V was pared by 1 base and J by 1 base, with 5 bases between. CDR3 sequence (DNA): TGTGCCACCAGCAGAGTCGGATCTGGGGCCAACGTCCTGACTTTC. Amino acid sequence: CATSRVGSGANVLTF.

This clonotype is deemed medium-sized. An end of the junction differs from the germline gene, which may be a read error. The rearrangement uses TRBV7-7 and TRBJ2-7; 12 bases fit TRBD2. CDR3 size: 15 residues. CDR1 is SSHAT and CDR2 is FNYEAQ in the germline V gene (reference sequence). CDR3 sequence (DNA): TGTGCTAGCAGCGACACTAGCGGGGGGTCCTACGAGCAGTACTTC. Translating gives CASSDTSGGSYEQYF.

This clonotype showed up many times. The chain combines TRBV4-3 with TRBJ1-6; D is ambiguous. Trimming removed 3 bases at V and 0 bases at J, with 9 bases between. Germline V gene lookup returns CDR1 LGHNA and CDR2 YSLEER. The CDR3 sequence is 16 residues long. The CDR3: CASSHDGSSYNSPLHF. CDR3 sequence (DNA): TGCGCCAGCAGCCACGACGGGAGCTCCTATAATTCACCCCTCCACTTT.

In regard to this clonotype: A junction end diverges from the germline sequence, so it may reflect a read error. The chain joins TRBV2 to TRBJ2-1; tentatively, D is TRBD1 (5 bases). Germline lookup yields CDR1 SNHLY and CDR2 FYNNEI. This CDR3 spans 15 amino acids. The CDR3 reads CASSEGRAGHNEQSF. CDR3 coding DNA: TGTGCCAGCAGTGAGGGCAGGGCAGGCCACAATGAGCAGTCCTTC.

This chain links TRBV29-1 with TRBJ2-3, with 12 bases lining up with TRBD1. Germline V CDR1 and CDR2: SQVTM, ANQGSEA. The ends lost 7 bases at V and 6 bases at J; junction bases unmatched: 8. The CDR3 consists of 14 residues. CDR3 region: CSAFRDRGLDTQYF. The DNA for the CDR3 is TGCAGCGCTTTCCGGGACAGGGGGCTGGATACGCAGTATTTT.

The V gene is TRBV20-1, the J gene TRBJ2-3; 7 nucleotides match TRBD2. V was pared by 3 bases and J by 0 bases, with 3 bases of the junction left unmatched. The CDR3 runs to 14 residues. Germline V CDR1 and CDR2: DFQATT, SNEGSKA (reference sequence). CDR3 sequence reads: CSARAGASTDTQYF. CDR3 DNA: TGCAGTGCTAGGGCGGGAGCTAGCACAGATACGCAGTATTTT.

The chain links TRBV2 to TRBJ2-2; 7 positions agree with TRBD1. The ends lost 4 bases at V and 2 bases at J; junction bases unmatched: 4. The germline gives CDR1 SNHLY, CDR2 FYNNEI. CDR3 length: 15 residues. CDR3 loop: CASSGGQVNTGELFF. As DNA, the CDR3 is TGTGCCAGCAGTGGCGGACAGGTTAACACCGGGGAGCTGTTTTTT.

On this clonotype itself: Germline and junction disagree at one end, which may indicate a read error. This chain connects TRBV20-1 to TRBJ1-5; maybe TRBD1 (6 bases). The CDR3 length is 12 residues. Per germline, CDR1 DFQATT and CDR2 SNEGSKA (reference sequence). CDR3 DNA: TGCAGTGCCAGAGCAGGGGAACAGCCCCAGCATTTT. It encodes CSARAGEQPQHF.

CDR3 region: CASSLSKGDRGEKLFF. As DNA, the CDR3 is TGTGCCAGCAGTTTATCAAAAGGGGACAGGGGTGAAAAACTGTTTTTT. The rearrangement uses TRBV12-3 or TRBV12-4 and TRBJ1-4; 10 bases are shared with TRBD1. The CDR3 has 16 residues. V trimming: 2 bases; J trimming: 7 bases; junction bases outside the gene matches: 7.

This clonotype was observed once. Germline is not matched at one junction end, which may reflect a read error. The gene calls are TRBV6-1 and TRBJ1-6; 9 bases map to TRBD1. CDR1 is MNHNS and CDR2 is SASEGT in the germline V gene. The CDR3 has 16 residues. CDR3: CASSELAGQGGPPLHF. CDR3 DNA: TGTGCAAGCAGTGAACTGGCGGGACAGGGCGGACCACCCCTCCACTTT.

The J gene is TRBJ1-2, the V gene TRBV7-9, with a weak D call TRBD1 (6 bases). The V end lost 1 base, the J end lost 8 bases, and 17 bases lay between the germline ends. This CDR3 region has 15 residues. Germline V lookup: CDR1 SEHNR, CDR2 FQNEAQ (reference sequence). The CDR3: CASSLEGGITRGYTF. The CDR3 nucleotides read TGTGCCAGCAGCTTAGAGGGGGGCATAACGCGAGGCTACACCTTC.

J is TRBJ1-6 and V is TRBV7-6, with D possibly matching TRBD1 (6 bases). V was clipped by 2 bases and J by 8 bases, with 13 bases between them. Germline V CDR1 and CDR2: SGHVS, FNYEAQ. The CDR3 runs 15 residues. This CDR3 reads CASSLRGQKDSPLHF. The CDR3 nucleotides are TGTGCCAGCAGCTTACGAGGACAGAAGGATTCACCCCTCCACTTT.

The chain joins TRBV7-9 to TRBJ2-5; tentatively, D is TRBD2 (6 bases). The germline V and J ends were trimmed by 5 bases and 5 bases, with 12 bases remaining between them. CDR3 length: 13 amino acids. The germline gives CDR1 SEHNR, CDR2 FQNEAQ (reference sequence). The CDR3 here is CASSTGTWETQYF. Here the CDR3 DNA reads TGTGCCAGCAGCACTGGGACTTGGGAGACCCAGTACTTC. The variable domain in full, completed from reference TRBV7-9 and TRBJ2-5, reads DTGVSQNPRHKITKRGQNVTFRCDPISEHNRLYWYRQTLGQGPEFLTYFQNEAQLEKSRLLSDRFSAERPKGSFSTLEIQRTEQGDSAMYLCASSTGTWETQYFGPGTRLLVL.

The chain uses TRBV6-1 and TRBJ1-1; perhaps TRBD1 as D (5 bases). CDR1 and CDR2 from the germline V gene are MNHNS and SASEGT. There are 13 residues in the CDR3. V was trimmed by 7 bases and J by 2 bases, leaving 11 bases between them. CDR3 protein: CASKKGENTEAFF. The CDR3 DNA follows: TGTGCCAGCAAAAAAGGGGAAAACACTGAAGCTTTCTTT.